The 32 T cell receptor beta chains below were found in one sample sequenced in a study of blood T cell repertoires in COVID-19. TCRdb keeps only in-frame clones here, not all; method: immunoSEQ multiplex PCR. In the table there are 250,000 to 350,000 clones, 89% of which are singletons. The sequencing input was peripheral blood. The receptors were gathered from an older woman with acute or convalescent COVID-19.

The J gene is TRBJ1-1, the V gene TRBV27; maybe TRBD1 (5 bases). Trimming removed 3 bases at V and 5 bases at J, with 10 bases between. Germline V gives CDR1 MNHEY, CDR2 SMNVEV (reference sequence). This CDR3 is 13 amino acids long. CDR3 sequence (DNA): TGTGCCAGCAGTTTGGAGGGGAGGACTGAAGCTTTCTTT. It is translated as CASSLEGRTEAFF.

J is TRBJ2-3 and V is TRBV19, with TRBD2 matching over 7 bases. With 8 bases clipped from V and 3 bases from J, the junction kept 8 bases outside the gene matches. This CDR3 is built from 14 residues. CDR1 LNHDA and CDR2 SQIVND come from the germline V gene (reference sequence). This CDR3 is CASSFQRGTDTQYF. The CDR3, as DNA: TGTGCCAGTTCTTTCCAGCGGGGAACAGATACGCAGTATTTT. The variable domain in full, completed from reference TRBV19 and TRBJ2-3, reads DGGITQSPKYLFRKEGQNVTLSCEQNLNHDAMYWYRQDPGQGLRLIYYSQIVNDFQKGDIAEGYSVSREKKESFPLTVTSAQKNPTAFYLCASSFQRGTDTQYFGPGTRLTVL.

The chain employs TRBV28 and TRBJ2-2, with a possible D match to TRBD2 (5 bases). CDR3 length: 13 residues. Germline CDR1 MDHEN, CDR2 SYDVKM. V was shortened by 4 bases and J by 8 bases, with 11 bases between the two germline ends. Here the CDR3 DNA reads TGTGCCAGCAGTTCGTCGGGGTCTGGGGAGCTGTTTTTT. This gives the protein CASSSSGSGELFF.

This clone was seen a single time. The chain joins TRBV9 to TRBJ2-7; the match to TRBD1 covers 9 bases. The CDR3 extends over 14 amino acids. In germline, CDR1 is SGDLS, CDR2 YYNGEE. Trimming removed 4 bases from V and 1 base from J; junction bases left unmatched: 3. The chain's CDR3 is CASSLGTGSYEQYF. CDR3 bases: TGTGCCAGCAGCTTGGGGACAGGGTCCTACGAGCAGTACTTC.

This rearrangement joins TRBV5-5 to TRBJ2-2, with TRBD1 as a possible D gene (5 bases). Trimming took off 0 bases at V and 6 bases at J, with 12 bases between the two ends. The CDR3 runs 15 residues. CDR1 is SGHKS, CDR2 YYEKEE, per germline (reference sequence). The CDR3 protein is CASSLEGLMSGELFF. The CDR3 nucleotides are TGTGCCAGCAGCTTGGAGGGGCTGATGTCCGGGGAGCTGTTTTTT.

The chain recombines TRBV29-1 with TRBJ1-2, with no clear D. V lost 4 bases to trimming and J lost 4 bases, with 7 bases between them. CDR1 and CDR2 from the germline V gene are SQVTM and ANQGSEA. CDR3 length: 11 amino acids. For the CDR3, the DNA is TGCAGCGTTGGAGACTTCTATGGCTACACCTTC. Protein product: CSVGDFYGYTF.

The rearrangement joins TRBV6-2 or TRBV6-3 to TRBJ1-1; D may be TRBD1 (6 bases). The CDR3 spans 16 residues. Trimming stripped 5 bases from V and 1 base from J, with 17 bases between. Looked up from germline, CDR1 is MNHEY and CDR2 is SVGEGT. CDR3 residues: CASSRAGAGWNTEAFF. As DNA, the CDR3 is TGTGCCAGCAGTCGGGCAGGGGCAGGATGGAACACTGAAGCTTTCTTT.

The V and J genes are TRBV7-2 and TRBJ2-7, with 11 bases fitting TRBD2. Trimming removed 6 bases from V and 4 bases from J; junction bases left unmatched: 8. Germline CDR1 and CDR2: SGHTA and FQGNSA. CDR3 length: 15 residues. The CDR3 loop reads CASSPSGRSGYEQYF. The CDR3 region has the DNA TGTGCCAGCAGTCCTAGCGGGAGGTCTGGTTACGAGCAGTACTTC.

This sequence joins TRBV27 and TRBJ2-1; 9 nucleotides match TRBD2. V was pared by 6 bases and J by 3 bases, with 6 bases of the junction left unmatched. The CDR3 has 15 amino acids. CDR1 is MNHEY and CDR2 is SMNVEV in the germline V gene (reference sequence). The CDR3 region has the DNA TGTGCCAGCAGACAGACTAGCGGAGTCTACAATGAGCAGTTCTTC. Its translation is CASRQTSGVYNEQFF.

The J gene is TRBJ2-1, the V gene TRBV28; no firm D call. Trimming took 5 bases from V and 9 from J, leaving 14 bases between them. Germline loops: CDR1 MDHEN, CDR2 SYDVKM. The CDR3 sequence is 13 residues long. CDR3 DNA sequence: TGTGCCAGCAGTCCCCTAGGCCTTCGTGAGCAGTTCTTC. This gives the protein CASSPLGLREQFF.

V usage is TRBV7-9 and J usage is TRBJ2-1, with 10 nucleotides matching TRBD2. The CDR3 loop spans 15 amino acids. Germline lookup yields CDR1 SEHNR and CDR2 FQNEAQ (reference sequence). V gave up 2 bases and J gave up 8 bases; unmatched junction bases: 6. CDR3 in DNA: TGTGCCAGCAGCTTAAAGCGGGAGGGCCTCGATGAGCAGTTCTTC. Translated, it gives CASSLKREGLDEQFF.

The V gene is TRBV5-1, the J gene TRBJ1-6; 9 positions match TRBD1. Germline assignment: CDR1 SGHRS and CDR2 YFSETQ. CDR3 length: 14 amino acids. The V segment lost 5 bases and the J segment 9 bases; nucleotides outside the gene matches: 6. CDR3: CASRTTTGGSPLHF. CDR3 DNA: TGCGCCAGCAGGACCACGACAGGGGGTTCACCCCTCCACTTT.

The chain carries TRBV5-1 and TRBJ1-1; D is unclear. The length of the CDR3 is 13 residues. Per germline, CDR1 SGHRS and CDR2 YFSETQ. The V gene lost 2 bases and the J gene lost 1 base, with 6 bases spanning the gap. CDR3 residues: CASSFRQNTEAFF. CDR3 nucleotides: TGCGCCAGCAGCTTTAGACAGAACACTGAAGCTTTCTTT.

The chain recombines TRBV5-6 with TRBJ2-5; D gene ambiguous. The germline V and J ends were trimmed by 3 bases and 2 bases, with 8 bases remaining between them. This CDR3 contains 13 residues. Germline CDR1 SGHDT, CDR2 YYEEEE. CDR3 bases: TGTGCCAGCAGCTCTAGTCAACAAGAGACCCAGTACTTC. The encoded protein is CASSSSQQETQYF.

The CDR3 protein is CASSHRDRVNDYTF. The CDR3, as DNA: TGTGCCAGCAGCCACCGGGACAGGGTCAATGACTACACCTTC. The chain uses TRBV7-9 and TRBJ1-2; 9 positions agree with TRBD1. From germline, CDR1 is SEHNR and CDR2 FQNEAQ (reference sequence). After removal of 5 bases from V and 10 bases from J, the junction contained 11 bases not matched to a gene. The CDR3 extends over 14 amino acids.

This chain links TRBV5-4 with TRBJ1-1; D possibly corresponds to TRBD1 (6 bases). Looked up from germline, CDR1 is SGHNT and CDR2 is YYREEE (reference sequence). V was pared by 4 bases and J by 5 bases, with 18 bases between. CDR3 size: 15 residues. The CDR3 loop reads CASSGAGALRTEAFF. DNA for the CDR3: TGTGCCAGCAGCGGGGCGGGGGCGCTGCGGACTGAAGCTTTCTTT.

The genes are TRBV14 and TRBJ2-2; TRBD2 agrees at 7 bases. CDR1 is SGHDN, CDR2 FVKESK, per germline. The CDR3 length is 16 residues. J gave up 3 bases and V 4 bases, and 8 bases lay outside the gene matches. In DNA form, the CDR3 reads TGTGCCAGCAGCCCGTACGGGGGGATCGACACCGGGGAGCTGTTTTTT. Protein product: CASSPYGGIDTGELFF.

The chain is built from TRBV27 and TRBJ2-3; 10 nucleotides align to TRBD1. The CDR3 is 16 amino acids. Germline V gives CDR1 MNHEY, CDR2 SMNVEV (reference sequence). V gave up 4 bases and J gave up 2 bases; unmatched junction bases: 6. CDR3 amino acids: CASSSQDRGYTDTQYF. Here the CDR3 DNA reads TGTGCCAGCAGTTCCCAGGACAGGGGGTACACAGATACGCAGTATTTT.

The rearrangement links TRBV18 to TRBJ2-2, with TRBD2 matching over 10 bases. Germline V gene sequence: CDR1 KGHSH, CDR2 LQKENI. The CDR3 covers 16 residues. After removal of 6 bases from V and 5 bases from J, the junction contained 9 bases not matched to a gene. CDR3 DNA sequence: TGTGCCAGCTCCGGCCCTAGCGGGGGACGGACCGGGGAGCTGTTTTTT. The encoded protein is CASSGPSGGRTGELFF.

CDR3 residues: CASSLGGSYHGVNGNQPQHF. DNA of the CDR3: TGTGCCAGCAGTTTGGGGGGGTCATATCACGGGGTCAATGGCAATCAGCCCCAGCATTTT. This chain joins TRBV28 and TRBJ1-5; TRBD1 is a possible D gene (5 bases). This CDR3 comprises 20 residues. The V end was cut by 3 bases, the J end by 2 bases, with 26 bases between. CDR1 and CDR2 from the germline V gene are MDHEN and SYDVKM.

The J gene is TRBJ1-2, the V gene TRBV4-2, with D perhaps TRBD1 (6 bases). The V gene lost 0 bases and the J gene lost 2 bases, with 10 bases spanning the gap. Germline V CDR1 and CDR2: LGHNA, YNFKEQ. The CDR3 is 15 residues long. CDR3 bases: TGTGCCAGCAGCCAAGAAAGGGGGGGGAACTATGGCTACACCTTC. Protein sequence: CASSQERGGNYGYTF.

The rearrangement joins TRBV7-2 to TRBJ1-1, with 8 bases identical to TRBD1. The germline V gene encodes CDR1 SGHTA and CDR2 FQGNSA. The CDR3 totals 17 residues. V shed 6 bases and J 5 bases; nucleotides not matched to a gene: 17. CDR3 residues: CASRVGQGIKLATEAFF. In DNA form, the CDR3 reads TGTGCCAGCAGGGTTGGACAGGGTATTAAGCTTGCGACTGAAGCTTTCTTT. Together with reference TRBV7-2 and TRBJ1-1, the CDR3 gives the full variable domain: GAGVSQSPSNKVTEKGKDVELRCDPISGHTALYWYRQSLGQGLEFLIYFQGNSAPDKSGLPSDRFSAERTGGSVSTLTIQRTQQEDSAVYLCASRVGQGIKLATEAFFGQGTRLTVV.

This clone showed up many times. The chain uses TRBV3-1 (or the pseudogene TRBV3-2) and TRBJ1-2, with 7 bases lining up with TRBD1. The CDR3 consists of 12 residues. Trimming cost V 7 bases and J 7 bases; bases outside gene matches: 6. Per the germline V gene, CDR1 is LGHDT and CDR2 is YNNKEL (reference sequence). CDR3 DNA: TGTGCCAGCAAACAGGGGAGTTTTGGCTACACCTTC. Translated: CASKQGSFGYTF.

This rearrangement joins TRBV9 to TRBJ2-7; D might be TRBD2 (6 bases). CDR3 size: 15 residues. Deletions cut 4 bases from V and 2 bases from J, with 16 bases between. CDR1 and CDR2 (germline): SGDLS, YYNGEE. This CDR3 reads CASSPGGRTTYEQYF. For the CDR3, the DNA is TGTGCCAGCAGCCCCGGAGGCAGGACTACCTACGAGCAGTACTTC.

The chain links TRBV5-4 to TRBJ2-1; TRBD1 matches 7 bases. CDR1 is SGHNT and CDR2 is YYREEE in the germline V gene (reference sequence). Trimming took 4 bases from V and 4 from J; bases not matched to a gene: 11. The CDR3 runs to 16 residues. This CDR3 reads CASSASPRGKYNEQFF. The DNA of the CDR3 is TGTGCCAGCAGCGCTAGTCCCAGGGGGAAATACAATGAGCAGTTCTTC.

The rearrangement joins TRBV21-1 to TRBJ2-3; the D call in the table, TRBD2, was not verified against the DNA. TRBV21-1 is assigned pseudogene status. The CDR3 spans 22 residues. CDR3 sequence reads: CASSKDSSEPGLAVFNTDTQYF. The CDR3 DNA sequence: TGTGCCAGCAGCAAAGATTCGTCAGAACCGGGACTAGCGGTTTTCAACACAGATACGCAGTATTTT.

This rearrangement joins TRBV11-2 to TRBJ2-7; 13 bases are shared with TRBD2. Germline V gives CDR1 SGHAT, CDR2 FQNNGV. V gave up 5 bases and J gave up 5 bases; unmatched junction bases: 6. This CDR3 region has 15 residues. CDR3 sequence (DNA): TGTGCCAGCAGCCCCGGACTAGCGGGAGTAAACGAGCAGTACTTC. It codes for CASSPGLAGVNEQYF. The complete variable domain, with remaining parts taken from reference TRBV11-2 and TRBJ2-7, reads EAGVAQSPRYKIIEKRQSVAFWCNPISGHATLYWYQQILGQGPKLLIQFQNNGVVDDSQLPKDRFSAERLKGVDSTLKIQPAKLEDSAVYLCASSPGLAGVNEQYFGPGTRLTVT.

This clone was seen a handful of times. The genes are TRBV9 and TRBJ1-5; a weak D match, TRBD1 (5 bases). The germline V and J ends were trimmed by 0 bases and 1 base, with 8 bases remaining between them. The CDR3 runs to 15 residues. CDR1 SGDLS and CDR2 YYNGEE come from the germline V gene. CDR3 DNA: TGTGCCAGCAGCGTAGGGGGGGAGAGCAATCAGCCCCAGCATTTT. Encoded protein: CASSVGGESNQPQHF.

This chain's CDR3 is CASSKTLAGASYNEQFF. The CDR3 DNA sequence: TGTGCCAGCAGCAAAACCTTAGCGGGAGCGTCCTACAATGAGCAGTTCTTC. The chain is built from TRBV7-8 and TRBJ2-1, with 9 bases matching TRBD2. This CDR3 contains 17 residues. J lost 1 base, V lost 5 bases, and 9 bases had no gene match. Germline V gene sequence: CDR1 SGHVS, CDR2 FQNEAQ.

CDR3 loop: CASSFFGGGASGANVLTF. CDR3 sequence (DNA): TGTGCCAGCAGTTTTTTTGGCGGGGGGGCCTCTGGGGCCAACGTCCTGACTTTC. The rearrangement links TRBV28 to TRBJ2-6, with 9 nucleotides matching TRBD2. Germline CDR1 and CDR2: MDHEN and SYDVKM. The V gene end was trimmed by 3 bases and the J gene end by 0 bases; junction bases not matched to a gene: 6. The CDR3 runs 18 residues.

This chain links TRBV6-4 with TRBJ2-2; 12 bases map to TRBD2. The germline CDR1 and CDR2 sequences are MRHNA and SNTAGT. The CDR3 consists of 16 residues. V was pared by 4 bases and J by 0 bases, with 0 bases of the junction left unmatched. Written as DNA, the CDR3 is TGTGCCAGCAGTGGGACTAGCGGGGCGAACACCGGGGAGCTGTTTTTT. Encoded protein: CASSGTSGANTGELFF.

The chain carries TRBV21-1 and TRBJ2-3; the DNA was not compared with TRBD2, the D call given in the table. TRBV21-1 is shown as a pseudogene. CDR3 size: 18 residues. Here the CDR3 reads CASSPVFRDSPRTDTQYF. For the CDR3, the DNA is TGTGCCAGCAGCCCTGTGTTTCGGGACTCCCCTCGCACAGATACGCAGTATTTT.